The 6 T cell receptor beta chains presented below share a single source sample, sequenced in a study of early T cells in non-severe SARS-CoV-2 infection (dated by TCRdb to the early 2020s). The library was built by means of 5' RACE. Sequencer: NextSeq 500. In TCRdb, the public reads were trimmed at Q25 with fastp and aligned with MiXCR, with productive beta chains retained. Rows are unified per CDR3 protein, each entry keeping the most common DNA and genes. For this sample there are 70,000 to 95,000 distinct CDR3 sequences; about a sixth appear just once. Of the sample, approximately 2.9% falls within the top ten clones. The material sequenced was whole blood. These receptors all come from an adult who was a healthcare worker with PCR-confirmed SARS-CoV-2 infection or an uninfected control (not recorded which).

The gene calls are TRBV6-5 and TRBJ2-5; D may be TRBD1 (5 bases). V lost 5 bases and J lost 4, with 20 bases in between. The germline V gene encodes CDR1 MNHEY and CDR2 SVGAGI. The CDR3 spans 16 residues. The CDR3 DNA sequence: TGTGCCAGCAGTCCTCGTGAGCTTATTAGGGGAGAGACCCAGTACTTC. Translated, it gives CASSPRELIRGETQYF.

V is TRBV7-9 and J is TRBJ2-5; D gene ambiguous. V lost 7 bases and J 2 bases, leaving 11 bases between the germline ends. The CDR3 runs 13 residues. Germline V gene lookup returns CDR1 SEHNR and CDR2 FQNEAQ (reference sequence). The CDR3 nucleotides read TGTGCCAGCATTGGGGTAGGACAAGAGACCCAGTACTTC. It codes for CASIGVGQETQYF.

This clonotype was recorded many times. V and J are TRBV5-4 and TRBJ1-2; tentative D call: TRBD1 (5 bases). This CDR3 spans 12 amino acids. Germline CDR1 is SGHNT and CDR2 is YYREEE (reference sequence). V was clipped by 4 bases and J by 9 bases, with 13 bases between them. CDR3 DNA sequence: TGTGCCAGCAGCAGCCGACAGTCTCGCTACACCTTC. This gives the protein CASSSRQSRYTF.

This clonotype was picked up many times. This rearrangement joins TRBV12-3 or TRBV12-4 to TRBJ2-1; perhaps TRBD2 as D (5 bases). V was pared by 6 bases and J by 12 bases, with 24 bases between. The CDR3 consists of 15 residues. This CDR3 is CASSKRSKNNDGQFF. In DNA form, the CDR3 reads TGTGCCAGCAGCAAGCGGAGTAAGAACAATGATGGGCAGTTCTTC.

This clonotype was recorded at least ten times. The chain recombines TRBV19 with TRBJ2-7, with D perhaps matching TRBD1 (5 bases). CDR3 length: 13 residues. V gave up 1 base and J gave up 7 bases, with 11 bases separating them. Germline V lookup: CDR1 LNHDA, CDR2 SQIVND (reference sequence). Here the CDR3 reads CASSIVPRDEQYF. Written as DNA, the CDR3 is TGTGCCAGTAGTATAGTCCCCAGGGATGAGCAGTACTTC.

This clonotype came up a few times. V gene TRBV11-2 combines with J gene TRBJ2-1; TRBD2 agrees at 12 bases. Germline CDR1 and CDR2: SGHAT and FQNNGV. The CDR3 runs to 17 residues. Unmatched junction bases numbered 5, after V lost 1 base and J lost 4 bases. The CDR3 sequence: CASSLAKLAGGYNEQFF. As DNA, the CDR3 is TGTGCCAGCAGCTTAGCAAAACTAGCGGGAGGATACAATGAGCAGTTCTTC.